The 5 T cell receptor beta chains below come from one sample, sequenced in a study of blood T cell repertoires in COVID-19. This table comes from immunoSEQ multiplex PCR, and its TCRdb copy is limited to in-frame clones, with some not included. The sample lists some 48,000 clones; about nine tenths were seen once. Sequences were obtained from peripheral blood. Receptor source: a man between 65 and 85 years old with acute or convalescent COVID-19.

The V gene is TRBV30, the J gene TRBJ1-1, with D possibly TRBD1 on 6 matching bases. Germline lookup yields CDR1 GTSNPN and CDR2 SVGIG (reference sequence). This CDR3 region has 14 residues. V lost 4 bases and J lost 4, with 16 bases in between. CDR3 nucleotides: TGTGCCTGGAAGAGGGGGTGGGGGACCACTGAAGCTTTCTTT. It codes for CAWKRGWGTTEAFF.

The CDR3 DNA reads TGCGCCAGCAGCTTGGGTCAGGCGTTCGAGACCCAGTACTTC. It is translated as CASSLGQAFETQYF. The rearrangement links TRBV5-1 to TRBJ2-5; no clear D. Germline V lookup: CDR1 SGHRS, CDR2 YFSETQ. V gave up 0 bases and J gave up 5 bases, with 11 bases separating them. This CDR3 contains 14 residues.

The chain has TRBV11-2 and TRBJ1-1; D gene uncertain. The CDR3 is 13 residues long. V was clipped by 1 base and J by 1 base, with 4 bases between them. CDR1 SGHAT and CDR2 FQNNGV come from the germline V gene. As DNA, the CDR3 is TGTGCCAGCAGCTTAGGAGAGAACACTGAAGCTTTCTTT. Its protein is CASSLGENTEAFF.

The chain recombines TRBV27 with TRBJ2-1; 8 bases map to TRBD1. This CDR3 spans 15 amino acids. Germline lookup yields CDR1 MNHEY and CDR2 SMNVEV (reference sequence). V lost 5 bases, J lost 2 bases, and 5 bases stayed unmatched. CDR3 amino acids: CASSVRTGTYNEQFF. DNA for the CDR3: TGTGCCAGCAGTGTACGGACAGGGACCTACAATGAGCAGTTCTTC.

The chain joins TRBV6-1 to TRBJ1-2; D is undetermined. CDR1 MNHNS and CDR2 SASEGT come from the germline V gene. This CDR3 has 14 amino acids. Trimming stripped 0 bases from V and 8 bases from J, with 13 bases between. This CDR3 is CASSEALRGRGYTF. The CDR3 coding sequence is TGTGCCAGCAGTGAAGCGCTTCGGGGAAGGGGCTACACCTTC.